This T cell receptor (beta chain) came from a study of graft-versus-host responses after intestinal transplantation. Clones were read by immunoSEQ multiplex PCR, and TCRdb kept only the in-frame ones, dropping some. Of more than 4,500 clones in the sample, 27% are singletons; the top ten hold roughly 7.7%. With approximately 200,000 irradiated, violet-dye-labeled stimulator cells, approximately 200,000 CFSE-labeled responder cells were plated. Sorted after the reaction were proliferating CFSE-low CD3+CD4+ and CD3+CD8+ responders. Trimming stripped 1 base from V and 5 bases from J, with 2 bases between. This CDR3 has 11 amino acids. The V gene's germline CDR1 is SGHVS and CDR2 FNYEAQ.

This clonotype was sampled from a human patient who received an intestinal transplant. J is TRBJ1-1 and V is TRBV7-6; D call uncertain. The starting material was alloreactive CD8+ T cells from a mixed lymphocyte reaction culture, obtained before intestinal transplant. Indicated subset: CFSE-low proliferating T cells sorted from roughly six-day pre-transplant mixed lymphocyte reaction (GvH or HvG direction). The CDR3 nucleotides are TGTGCCAGCAGCTTAGGGACTGAAGCTTTCTTT. The encoded protein is CASSLGTEAFF.